The rows below give T cell receptor beta chains drawn from one sample of a study of T cell changes during pregnancy in multiple sclerosis. Profiled with immunoSEQ multiplex PCR; TCRdb holds only in-frame clones, not every one. The data hold roughly 50,000 clones, with roughly 92% observed a single time. The source was CD4+ T cells from peripheral blood mononuclear cells, collected after pregnancy. The receptors originated from a female donor with multiple sclerosis, enrolled in a pregnancy study. Each CDR3 is given without its conserved first and last residue. A clone size is listed for some rows: how often the clone was seen (once, few, many), or a class if it is expanded.

>-|TRBJ1-1|TRBV5-1|11
ASSLGGQGTAF
>-|TRBJ2-3|TRBV5-1|13
ASSNRTSGTDTQY
>-|TRBJ2-2|TRBV5-1|16
ASSPAGVAWSNTGELF
>-|TRBJ1-2|TRBV27|13
ASRWTGAVNYGYT
>-|TRBJ2-1|TRBV7-3|12
ASSLVPGRGEQF
>medium-sized|TRBJ2-7|TRBV2|10
ASGTSRYEQY
>-|TRBJ1-3|TRBV5-4|14
ASSLGGLSPGNTIY
>-|TRBJ1-1|TRBV19|8
ATRQGGAF
>-|TRBJ2-1|TRBV30|12
AWLGTRSYNEQF
>-|TRBJ2-1|TRBV11-3|12
ASSPARAGNEQF
>-|TRBJ1-2|TRBV30|10
AWTRGASGYT
>-|TRBJ2-5|TRBV11-2|13
ASSLGAGVGETQY
>-|TRBJ2-7|TRBV10-2|12
ASSATGGSYEQY
>-|TRBJ2-3|TRBV29-1|10
SVVSGTDTQY
>-|TRBJ1-2|TRBV13|14
ASSLGRQGRNYGYT
>-|TRBJ2-2|TRBV5-1|14
ASSLSGTANTGELF
>-|TRBJ2-3|TRBV10-3|14
AISETSGFSTDTQY
>once|TRBJ2-7|TRBV6-5|12
ASRSDRGTYEQY
>-|TRBJ2-7|TRBV11-3|16
ASSLGRTAGRGSYEQY
>-|TRBJ2-1|TRBV19|15
ASTKPLPPASPNEQF
>-|TRBJ1-1|TRBV4-1|12
ASSRRQGAGEAF
>-|TRBJ2-5|TRBV7-7|13
ASSLGQGPEETQY
>-|TRBJ2-3|TRBV9|14
ASSARTSGGADTQY
>-|TRBJ2-1|TRBV27|12
ASSYRGAYNEQF
>-|TRBJ1-2|TRBV28|10
ASSVTNYGYT
>-|TRBJ1-4|TRBV28|12
ASKSLGQGEKLF
>-|TRBJ1-5|TRBV19|11
ASGQNSNQPQH
>-|TRBJ2-5|TRBV7-9|16
ASRPLPRAGGFQETQY
>-|TRBJ1-1|TRBV29-1|12
SVGGPAMNTEAF
>few|TRBJ1-1|TRBV4-1|12
ASSQPYRGTEAF
>-|TRBJ2-2|TRBV9|12
ASSVQQVPGELF
>many|TRBJ2-7|TRBV27|13
ASKDMAGGNYEQY
>once|TRBJ1-1|TRBV7-9|11
ASSLTGYTEAF
>once|TRBJ2-2|TRBV18|13
ASSPKGAGTGELF